These T cell receptor beta chains were read from a single sample in a study of shared clonotypes between healthy human individuals. Clones were read by immunoSEQ multiplex PCR, and TCRdb kept only the in-frame ones, dropping some. The repertoire holds over a million clones, with 96% as singletons. Input material: naive CD4+ T cells sorted from blood. These receptors came from a man younger than 40 in good health. Both conserved end residues are part of each CDR3. D genes are given only for firm matches. Size tells how often a clone was seen (once, few, many) or the class of an expanded clone, and some rows leave it out.

>TRBJ2-5|NA|TRBV2|NA
CASSENRGGRETQYF
TGTGCCAGCAGTGAAAACAGGGGAGGTCGTGAGACCCAGTACTTC
>TRBJ1-5|NA|TRBV27|TRBD1
CASRRSRGQPQHF
TGTGCCAGCAGAAGATCCAGGGGGCAGCCCCAGCATTTT
>TRBJ1-4|NA|TRBV2|TRBD1
CASRTTTGLNEKLFF
TGTGCCAGCAGAACAACGACAGGGTTAAATGAAAAACTGTTTTTT
>TRBJ1-2|NA|TRBV7-9|NA
CASSWGVGYGYTF
TGTGCCAGCAGCTGGGGCGTAGGCTATGGCTACACCTTC
>TRBJ2-7|NA|TRBV28|TRBD1
CASSLSPRGQYEQYF
TGTGCCAGCAGCCTTTCCCCGAGGGGGCAGTACGAGCAGTACTTC
>TRBJ2-3|once|TRBV9|NA
CASSVEGGTGTDTQYF
TGTGCCAGCAGCGTAGAAGGCGGTACGGGCACAGATACGCAGTATTTT
>TRBJ1-2|NA|TRBV11-2|NA
CASSTFSGVGGYTF
TGTGCCAGCAGCACTTTTTCAGGGGTCGGTGGCTACACCTTC
>TRBJ2-1|NA|TRBV10-3|TRBD2
CAISEPGTSGPYNEQFF
TGTGCCATCAGTGAGCCTGGGACTAGCGGGCCCTACAATGAGCAGTTCTTC
>TRBJ1-1|once|TRBV19|NA
CASSVRTPNTEAFF
TGTGCCAGTAGTGTCCGGACACCGAACACTGAAGCTTTCTTT
>TRBJ1-2|once|TRBV5-5|NA
CASSFLGAGDYTF
TGTGCCAGCAGCTTTCTGGGGGCCGGGGACTACACCTTC
>TRBJ2-1|NA|TRBV30|TRBD2
CAWGLAGGNEQFF
TGTGCCTGGGGACTAGCGGGAGGGAATGAGCAGTTCTTC
>TRBJ2-7|NA|TRBV28|NA
CASISGSQTYEQYF
TGTGCCAGCATCTCGGGGAGTCAGACCTACGAGCAGTACTTC
>TRBJ1-1|NA|TRBV5-1|NA
CASSLALELEAFF
TGCGCCAGCAGCTTGGCCTTAGAGCTTGAAGCTTTCTTT
>TRBJ1-2|NA|TRBV18|TRBD1
CASSPLAGTGDPSNYGYTF
TGTGCCAGCTCACCCCTCGCCGGGACAGGGGATCCCTCTAACTATGGCTACACCTTC
>TRBJ2-7|NA|TRBV10-3|NA
CAISNDRFSYEQYF
TGTGCCATCAGTAACGACAGGTTTTCCTACGAGCAGTACTTC
>TRBJ2-3|NA|TRBV30|NA
CAWRPGGDTQYF
TGTGCCTGGCGACCCGGTGGCGATACGCAGTATTTT
>TRBJ2-1|NA|TRBV5-4|NA
CASSFPAVSSYNEQFF
TGTGCCAGCAGCTTTCCAGCGGTGAGCTCCTACAATGAGCAGTTCTTC
>TRBJ2-1|NA|TRBV5-1|TRBD2
CASSLVGLAGGSSYNEQFF
TGCGCCAGCAGCTTGGTTGGACTAGCGGGAGGGAGCTCCTACAATGAGCAGTTCTTC
>TRBJ2-1|once|TRBV5-1|TRBD1
CASSLALGDREGVNEQFF
TGCGCCAGCAGCTTGGCCCTTGGGGACAGGGAGGGGGTTAATGAGCAGTTCTTC
>TRBJ1-1|NA|TRBV7-8|NA
CASSLNQVTITEAFF
TGTGCCAGCAGCTTAAATCAGGTCACGATCACTGAAGCTTTCTTT
>TRBJ2-3|NA|TRBV2|NA
CASSEGRRLTDTQYF
TGTGCCAGCAGTGAGGGGCGGCGTCTCACAGATACGCAGTATTTT
>TRBJ1-3|NA|TRBV29-1|TRBD1
CSVGTGNGNTIYF
TGCAGCGTTGGGACAGGGAATGGAAACACCATATATTTT
>TRBJ2-5|NA|TRBV5-1|TRBD2
CASSLLAGVSETQYF
TGCGCCAGCAGCTTACTAGCGGGAGTTTCAGAGACCCAGTACTTC
>TRBJ2-1|NA|TRBV7-9|TRBD2
CASATGTSGYNEQFF
TGTGCCAGCGCCACCGGGACTAGCGGTTACAATGAGCAGTTCTTC
>TRBJ1-1|NA|TRBV27|TRBD1
CASSLTRGRVGNTEAFF
TGTGCCAGCAGTTTAACAAGGGGGCGGGTGGGGAACACTGAAGCTTTCTTT
>TRBJ2-1|NA|TRBV6-1|TRBD2
CASSPSGSSYNEQFF
TGTGCCAGCAGTCCTAGCGGGAGTTCCTACAATGAGCAGTTCTTC
>TRBJ2-3|NA|TRBV9|TRBD1
CASSVGTGTADTQYF
TGTGCCAGCAGCGTAGGGACAGGGACGGCGGATACGCAGTATTTT
>TRBJ2-4|NA|TRBV25-1|NA
CASSESPPGLAKNIQYF
TGTGCCAGCAGTGAATCGCCTCCGGGCCTAGCCAAAAACATTCAGTACTTC
>TRBJ1-2|NA|TRBV28|TRBD1
CASSAPGQYGYTF
TGTGCCAGCAGTGCCCCGGGACAGTATGGCTACACCTTC
>TRBJ2-1|NA|TRBV7-2|TRBD2
CASSPTSGRVYEQFF
TGTGCCAGCAGCCCCACGAGCGGGAGGGTTTATGAGCAGTTCTTC
>TRBJ2-7|NA|TRBV29-1|NA
CSGTGHGGVEQYF
TGCAGCGGGACAGGCCACGGGGGGGTCGAGCAGTACTTC
>TRBJ1-1|NA|TRBV5-1|NA
CASSSIGTMGTSTEAFF
TGCGCCAGCAGCTCAATAGGTACAATGGGGACGAGCACTGAAGCTTTCTTT
>TRBJ2-7|NA|TRBV19|NA
CASSGNRQDSYEQYF
TGTGCCAGTAGTGGCAATCGACAGGACTCCTACGAGCAGTACTTC
>TRBJ2-2|NA|TRBV7-6|TRBD2
CASSVLAGNTGELFF
TGTGCCAGCAGCGTACTAGCGGGGAACACCGGGGAGCTGTTTTTT
>TRBJ1-2|NA|TRBV11-2|NA
CASSQGRGFDYGYTF
TGTGCCAGCAGCCAAGGTCGGGGCTTTGACTATGGCTACACCTTC
>TRBJ2-7|NA|TRBV4-3|TRBD1
CASSRMSLGQGLSEQYF
TGCGCCAGCAGCCGAATGTCTCTGGGACAGGGACTGTCCGAGCAGTACTTC
>TRBJ2-1|NA|TRBV19|NA
CASSIAGTRSYNEQFF
TGTGCCAGTAGTATCGCCGGGACGAGGAGCTACAATGAGCAGTTCTTC
>TRBJ2-1|NA|TRBV5-1|NA
CASSYYGNEQFF
TGCGCCAGCAGTTACTATGGGAATGAGCAGTTCTTC
>TRBJ2-5|NA|TRBV5-1|NA
CASSLSGGVGETQYF
TGCGCCAGCAGCTTGAGCGGCGGGGTGGGGGAGACCCAGTACTTC
>TRBJ2-5|NA|TRBV5-6|NA
CASSDDRIQETQYF
TGTGCCAGCAGCGACGACAGAATACAAGAGACCCAGTACTTC
>TRBJ1-2|NA|TRBV7-2|NA
CASSLAQGAYGYTF
TGTGCCAGCAGCTTAGCTCAAGGGGCGTATGGCTACACCTTC
>TRBJ1-2|NA|TRBV7-9|TRBD1
CASSLRDRGGYTF
TGTGCCAGCAGCTTAAGAGACAGGGGCGGCTACACCTTC
>TRBJ1-1|NA|TRBV15|TRBD1
CATSRDRGGTGVTEAFF
TGTGCCACCAGCAGAGATCGAGGTGGGACAGGGGTTACTGAAGCTTTCTTT
>TRBJ2-1|NA|TRBV5-1|NA
CASSLVQGHGTYNEQFF
TGCGCCAGCAGCTTGGTCCAGGGGCACGGGACCTACAATGAGCAGTTCTTC
>TRBJ2-1|NA|TRBV6-6|TRBD2
CASSLLGLAGGTEQFF
TGTGCCAGCAGTTTATTGGGACTAGCGGGAGGTACGGAGCAGTTCTTC
>TRBJ2-3|once|TRBV4-1|NA
CASSHPVADTQYF
TGCGCCAGCAGCCACCCGGTGGCAGATACGCAGTATTTT
>TRBJ2-3|NA|TRBV9|NA
CASSRRPLPYTDTQYF
TGTGCCAGCAGCAGACGACCCCTTCCGTACACAGATACGCAGTATTTT
>TRBJ2-5|once|TRBV6-6|NA
CASGKNQETQYF
TGTGCCAGTGGTAAAAACCAAGAGACCCAGTACTTC
>TRBJ2-3|NA|TRBV19|TRBD2
CASNTPISGTSGSTDTQYF
TGTGCCAGTAACACCCCAATTTCCGGGACTAGCGGGAGCACAGATACGCAGTATTTT
>TRBJ2-1|NA|TRBV5-4|NA
CAISGGHYNEQFF
TGTGCCATATCTGGGGGACACTACAATGAGCAGTTCTTC